This TCR beta chain emerged from a study of lymphopenia after photon versus proton radiotherapy. Trimming took 5 bases from V and 2 from J, leaving 16 bases between them. The CDR3 sequence is 17 residues long. In germline, CDR1 is SEHNR, CDR2 FQNEAQ (reference sequence). The assay was immunoSEQ multiplex PCR, and TCRdb's table has in-frame clones only and misses some. This sample has about 25,000 clones, with less than 90% found just once. On this clone itself: Its antigen remains unidentified.

Study findings and constraints: Post-nadir diversity loss with photons came from oligoclonal expansion, particularly CD8+ Temra cells. Better survival with proton therapy was suggested as possible, not demonstrated. Under photons, naive T cells and diversity fell while effector/memory populations rose. Post-nadir TCR diversity decline inversely tracked overall survival among those who died.

The rearrangement joins TRBV7-9 to TRBJ2-6; maybe TRBD1 (6 bases). Source: peripheral blood, taken from a patient treated with photon-based radiotherapy. The receptor was derived from a woman in her forties or fifties with pancreatic cancer. The DNA of the CDR3 is TGTGCCAGCAGCGCCGGACAGACTGTTCCTGGGGCCAACGTCCTGACTTTC. Residues: CASSAGQTVPGANVLTF.